Listed here are 16 T cell receptor beta chains from one sample, sequenced in a study of T cell repertoires in cytomegalovirus infection. These receptors' antigens are unknown. TCRdb used MiXCR to reprocess the reads, holding one entry per CDR3 protein. The sample contains under 850,000 distinct CDR3 sequences, around 31% of which appear only once. Sequenced material: cultured PBMCs, taken from culture after CMV antigen stimulation. All receptors come from a human donor in good health (CMV status not recorded). Some clones in this sample may be carry-over from other donors' samples.

At least ten counts were recorded for this clonotype. The V and J genes are TRBV7-8 and TRBJ1-5; 8 bases agree with TRBD1. The V and J ends lost 5 bases and 9 bases, in that order; junction bases with no gene match: 9. Germline V gene lookup returns CDR1 SGHVS and CDR2 FQNEAQ. The CDR3 spans 14 residues. The CDR3 DNA reads TGTGCCAGCAGCCCCCGACAGGGGTTAGGGCCCCAGCATTTT. Translating it yields CASSPRQGLGPQHF. The variable domain in full, completed from reference TRBV7-8 and TRBJ1-5, reads GAGVSQSPRYKVAKRGQDVALRCDPISGHVSLFWYQQALGQGPEFLTYFQNEAQLDKSGLPSDRFFAERPEGSVSTLKIQRTQQEDSAVYLCASSPRQGLGPQHFGDGTRLSIL.

This clonotype has more than one count but fewer than ten. The chain links TRBV28 to TRBJ2-3; 11 bases map to TRBD2. The CDR3 has 15 residues. V shed 7 bases, J shed 3 bases, and the junction held 6 bases outside the gene matches. Germline values: CDR1 MDHEN, CDR2 SYDVKM. Here the CDR3 reads CASTLPSGGTDTQYF. The CDR3 DNA reads TGTGCCAGCACTCTCCCTAGCGGGGGGACAGATACGCAGTATTTT. Filled out from reference TRBV28 and TRBJ2-3, the complete variable domain reads DVKVTQSSRYLVKRTGEKVFLECVQDMDHENMFWYRQDPGLGLRLIYFSYDVKMKEKGDIPEGYSVSREKKERFSLILESASTNQTSMYLCASTLPSGGTDTQYFGPGTRLTVL.

The gene calls are TRBV25-1 and TRBJ1-2; unclear D gene. CDR3 length: 13 residues. Germline assignment: CDR1 MGHDK and CDR2 SYGVNS. Trimming took off 4 bases at V and 3 bases at J, with 9 bases between the two ends. The CDR3 DNA sequence: TGTGCCAGCAGTGTGGAATATGACTATGGCTACACCTTC. Protein product: CASSVEYDYGYTF.

This clonotype has just a few counts. The V and J genes are TRBV28 and TRBJ1-1, with TRBD1 identical over 8 bases. CDR1 and CDR2 (germline): MDHEN, SYDVKM. The CDR3 runs to 14 residues. With V trimmed by 6 bases and J by 3 bases, 6 bases remained unmatched. The CDR3 here is CASSSGQGDTEAFF. Written as DNA, the CDR3 is TGTGCCAGCAGCTCTGGACAGGGCGACACTGAAGCTTTCTTT. Drawing the rest from reference TRBV28 and TRBJ1-1, the complete variable domain is DVKVTQSSRYLVKRTGEKVFLECVQDMDHENMFWYRQDPGLGLRLIYFSYDVKMKEKGDIPEGYSVSREKKERFSLILESASTNQTSMYLCASSSGQGDTEAFFGQGTRLTVV.

The genes are TRBV12-3 or TRBV12-4 and TRBJ1-1; tentatively, D is TRBD1 (6 bases). The V and J ends lost 5 bases and 5 bases respectively, with 18 bases between them. This CDR3 has 15 residues. CDR3 coding DNA: TGTGCCAGCAGTAAACCGGGACACTGGAGGACTGAAGCTTTCTTT. Protein sequence: CASSKPGHWRTEAFF.

This clonotype was recorded many times. The rearrangement uses TRBV7-2 and TRBJ1-1; 7 positions agree with TRBD1. The CDR3 runs 14 residues. Looked up from germline, CDR1 is SGHTA and CDR2 is FQGNSA. J gave up 5 bases and V 6 bases, and 9 bases lay outside the gene matches. The CDR3 region has the DNA TGTGCCAGCAGTTTATACAGGGGTTTTACTGAAGCTTTCTTT. Translating it yields CASSLYRGFTEAFF.

CDR3 in amino acids: CAATIAGGSLEQFF. For the CDR3, the DNA is TGTGCCGCCACAATAGCGGGGGGGTCGTTAGAGCAGTTCTTC. The chain combines TRBV10-3 with TRBJ2-1, with 11 bases identical to TRBD2. Germline CDR1 reads ENHRY; CDR2 reads SYGVKD. The CDR3 spans 14 residues. V gave up 11 bases and J gave up 10 bases; unmatched junction bases: 13.

This clonotype has only one observation. The chain recombines TRBV28 with TRBJ2-6; 7 bases fit TRBD2. Per the germline V gene, CDR1 is MDHEN and CDR2 is SYDVKM. With V trimmed by 3 bases and J by 0 bases, 8 bases remained unmatched. This CDR3 region has 18 residues. The CDR3 DNA reads as TGTGCCAGCAGTTTCCTTCAGGGCGGGGGCTCTGGGGCCAACGTCCTGACTTTC. It yields the protein CASSFLQGGGSGANVLTF. Supplemented by reference TRBV28 and TRBJ2-6, the full variable domain reads DVKVTQSSRYLVKRTGEKVFLECVQDMDHENMFWYRQDPGLGLRLIYFSYDVKMKEKGDIPEGYSVSREKKERFSLILESASTNQTSMYLCASSFLQGGGSGANVLTFGAGSRLTVL.

The CDR3 DNA follows: TGTGCCAGCAGATCCTTAAATAGCAATCAGCCCCAGCATTTT. Translation gives CASRSLNSNQPQHF. The chain recombines TRBV12-3 or TRBV12-4 with TRBJ1-5; no reliable D call. V lost 6 bases and J lost 0, with 9 bases in between. The CDR3 sequence is 14 residues long.

This chain connects TRBV18 to TRBJ2-1; D perhaps matches TRBD2 (6 bases). CDR1 and CDR2 from the germline V gene are KGHSH and LQKENI. V shed 8 bases and J shed 9 bases, with 20 bases lying between them. The CDR3 is made up of 14 amino acids. CDR3 coding DNA: TGTGCCAGCACTACCTCCGCGGGATCCGGTGAGCAGTTCTTC. Translated, it gives CASTTSAGSGEQFF.

This clonotype was seen a handful of times. This CDR3 is CASSLGTGGRTEAFF. For the CDR3, the DNA is TGTGCCAGCAGCTTGGGGACAGGGGGACGGACTGAAGCTTTCTTT. The V call is TRBV5-6, the J call TRBJ1-1, with 10 bases fitting TRBD1. There are 15 residues in the CDR3. The germline V gene encodes CDR1 SGHDT and CDR2 YYEEEE. Trimming removed 0 bases from V and 5 bases from J; junction bases left unmatched: 4.

The table lists this clonotype with a few counts. This sequence joins TRBV7-2 and TRBJ2-5; D perhaps matches TRBD2 (7 bases). CDR3 size: 13 residues. V dropped 5 bases and J dropped 5 bases, with 12 bases sitting between them. Germline V gene data show CDR1 as SGHTA and CDR2 as FQGNSA. CDR3: CASSPRGAETQYF. For the CDR3, the DNA is TGTGCCAGCAGCCCCCGGGGGGCGGAGACCCAGTACTTC.

The chain joins TRBV14 to TRBJ1-5, with 7 bases that match TRBD1. This CDR3 spans 15 amino acids. CDR1 is SGHDN, CDR2 FVKESK, per germline. V was clipped by 1 base and J by 3 bases; unmatched bases: 3. The CDR3 DNA follows: TGTGCCAGCAGCCAAGGGGGGACAGTCAATCAGCCCCAGCATTTT. Its translation is CASSQGGTVNQPQHF.

V gene TRBV7-9 combines with J gene TRBJ1-6; D is ambiguous. Germline V gene lookup returns CDR1 SEHNR and CDR2 FQNEAQ (reference sequence). The germline V and J ends were trimmed by 5 bases and 7 bases, with 18 bases remaining between them. The CDR3 has 16 amino acids. CDR3: CASSARTVFNNSPLHF. In DNA, the CDR3 is TGTGCCAGCAGCGCGAGGACCGTTTTCAACAATTCACCCCTCCACTTT.

V and J are TRBV29-1 and TRBJ1-2, with no clear D. CDR1 SQVTM and CDR2 ANQGSEA come from the germline V gene. CDR3 size: 11 residues. Trimming left V 6 bases short and J 6 bases short, with 11 bases between. For the CDR3, the DNA is TGCAGCGTCCTCACGGGCGATGGCTACACCTTC. It is translated as CSVLTGDGYTF.

This clonotype was observed many times. V gene TRBV7-2 combines with J gene TRBJ2-5, with TRBD2 as a possible D gene (6 bases). The CDR3 runs 14 residues. V lost 3 bases and J lost 5, with 13 bases in between. Germline assignment: CDR1 SGHTA and CDR2 FQGNSA. CDR3 loop: CASSFWDSEETQYF. The DNA for the CDR3 is TGTGCCAGCAGCTTCTGGGACTCCGAGGAGACCCAGTACTTC.